These T cell receptor beta chains were read from a single sample in a study of blood T cell repertoires in COVID-19. The data were produced by immunoSEQ multiplex PCR, yet TCRdb's version contains in-frame clones alone and is incomplete. The sample lists almost 200,000 clones; 79% were seen once. Input material: peripheral blood. The receptors derive from a woman in her 40s with COVID-19, enrolled during active disease. The CDR3 runs from the conserved cysteine through the conserved F or W. The D gene is left open where the match is weak. Clone size is given for some rows only: seen once, a few or many times, or a class if the clone is expanded.

TRBJ2-3 | TRBD2 | - | TRBV27 | CASSRGLAGAPVGTDTQYF | TGTGCCAGCAGTCGGGGACTAGCGGGAGCTCCCGTGGGCACAGATACGCAGTATTTT
TRBJ1-3 | TRBD1 | - | TRBV10-3 | CAIRYRRGQESSGNTIYF | TGTGCCATCAGATACAGAAGGGGACAGGAAAGCTCTGGAAACACCATATATTTT
TRBJ2-1 | TRBD2 | - | TRBV11-3 | CASSLVYSGGYNEQFF | TGTGCCAGCAGCTTAGTTTACAGCGGGGGGTACAATGAGCAGTTCTTC
TRBJ2-1 | - | - | TRBV6-2/TRBV6-3 | CASSYRTGYNEQFF | TGTGCCAGCAGTTACCGGACTGGTTACAATGAGCAGTTCTTC
TRBJ1-1 | - | - | TRBV5-5 | CASSSPGGLNTEAFF | TGTGCCAGCAGCTCCCCTGGGGGCCTGAACACTGAAGCTTTCTTT
TRBJ2-7 | TRBD2 | - | TRBV6-5 | CASRTSTKYEQYF | TGTGCCAGCCGGACTAGTACGAAGTACGAGCAGTACTTC
TRBJ2-5 | - | once | TRBV30 | CAWRGDSQETQYF | TGTGCCTGGAGGGGCGACAGCCAAGAGACCCAGTACTTC
TRBJ2-5 | - | - | TRBV7-8 | CASTRSSGAQTQYF | TGTGCCAGCACGAGGAGTTCGGGTGCACAGACCCAGTACTTC
TRBJ2-7 | - | - | TRBV30 | CAWRLSSYEQYF | TGTGCCTGGAGGTTGAGCTCCTACGAGCAGTACTTC
TRBJ2-7 | - | - | TRBV7-8 | CASSMGGPGPTPHEQYF | TGTGCCAGCAGCATGGGGGGTCCCGGGCCGACCCCCCACGAGCAGTACTTC
TRBJ1-5 | - | - | TRBV21-1 | CASTSARDSLNQPQHF | TGTGCCAGCACCTCAGCCCGGGACAGTCTTAATCAGCCCCAGCATTTT
TRBJ2-3 | - | - | TRBV5-5 | CASSRLDRQDTQYF | TGTGCCAGCAGCCGACTCGACAGGCAAGATACGCAGTATTTT
TRBJ2-3 | - | - | TRBV11-2 | CASSSSTDTQYF | TGTGCCAGCAGCTCTTCCACAGATACGCAGTATTTT
TRBJ2-2 | TRBD2 | - | TRBV5-8 | CASSLGVTSDYTGELFF | TGTGCCAGCAGCTTGGGTGTGACTAGCGACTACACCGGGGAGCTGTTTTTT
TRBJ2-1 | TRBD2 | - | TRBV5-6 | CASSSLAGATYNEQFF | TGTGCCAGCAGCTCATTAGCGGGCGCAACCTACAATGAGCAGTTCTTC
TRBJ1-6 | - | - | TRBV4-3 | CASSQDFRDNSPLHF | TGCGCCAGCAGCCAAGATTTCCGGGATAATTCACCCCTCCACTTT
TRBJ2-3 | - | - | TRBV7-2 | CASSLVGTQYF | TGTGCCAGCAGCTTAGTCGGGACGCAGTATTTT
TRBJ1-1 | - | few | TRBV20-1 | CSGGGGTEAFF | TGCAGTGGAGGCGGGGGCACTGAAGCTTTCTTT
TRBJ2-3 | - | - | TRBV19 | CASTIGTSDTQYF | TGTGCCAGTACCATAGGGACTTCAGATACGCAGTATTTT
TRBJ2-2 | - | once | TRBV18 | CASSPPRGYSGTGELFF | TGTGCCAGCTCACCACCGCGGGGATACTCGGGCACCGGGGAGCTGTTTTTT
TRBJ2-1 | - | - | TRBV6-5 | CASGYWIRAGNEQFF | TGTGCCAGCGGATATTGGATCAGGGCGGGGAATGAGCAGTTCTTC
TRBJ2-2 | - | - | TRBV19 | CASRLPGSGELFF | TGTGCCAGTAGACTTCCCGGGTCCGGGGAGCTGTTTTTT
TRBJ1-2 | - | once | TRBV7-3 | CASSFSGGSGYTF | TGTGCCAGCAGCTTCTCGGGGGGCTCTGGCTACACCTTC
TRBJ2-5 | - | - | TRBV10-3 | CAIRSTTGRGETQYF | TGTGCCATCAGGTCAACAACAGGGAGGGGAGAGACCCAGTACTTC
TRBJ2-3 | - | - | TRBV11-2 | CASSFRGKSRTDTQYF | TGTGCCAGCAGCTTCCGTGGCAAGTCCCGCACAGATACGCAGTATTTT
TRBJ2-7 | - | - | TRBV5-4 | CASSPGGQGQSYEQYF | TGTGCCAGCAGCCCGGGAGGACAGGGTCAGTCCTACGAGCAGTACTTC
TRBJ1-1 | - | - | TRBV9 | CASSVETQITEAFF | TGTGCCAGCAGCGTAGAAACCCAGATCACTGAAGCTTTCTTT
TRBJ2-3 | - | few | TRBV5-5 | CASSLVGAAGGISDTQYF | TGTGCCAGCAGCCTAGTAGGCGCAGCGGGCGGGATATCAGATACGCAGTATTTT